The rows below give T cell receptor beta chains drawn from one sample of a study of T-cell reconstitution after alpha-beta-depleted transplantation in children. TCRdb re-derived calls from the PCR reads in MiXCR, one entry per CDR3 protein. Among some 340,000 distinct CDR3 sequences listed, around 10% were seen once. The sample consisted of PBMCs from the stem cell graft donor, taken from the stem cell graft. The receptors derive from a human donor who donated a stem cell graft to a child with acute lymphoblastic leukemia. The CDR3 runs from the conserved cysteine through the conserved F or W. Each record gives: V gene, clone size, J gene, D gene, CDR3 DNA, CDR3 protein. The D gene is left open where the match is weak. Clone size is stated in some rows and not others, as once, few, many or a class when expanded.

TRBV18	-	TRBJ2-3	-	TGTGCCAGCTCACTCTGGGGGGCTGGCACAGATACGCAGTATTTT	CASSLWGAGTDTQYF
TRBV7-8	few	TRBJ2-5	TRBD2	TGTGCCAGCAGCTGGGGACTAGCGGGAGGGCCCCCCGACTTC	CASSWGLAGGPPDF
TRBV9	-	TRBJ2-7	-	TGTGCCAGCAGCGCCGGGCCTCTGCTCGAGCAGTACTTC	CASSAGPLLEQYF
TRBV20-1	-	TRBJ2-5	-	TGCAGTGCTAGAGATCCAGCGAGGAGGGAGACCCAGTACTTC	CSARDPARRETQYF
TRBV6-5	few	TRBJ1-5	-	TGTGCCAGCAGTTCCACACCCGAAGGTAGCAATCAGCCCCAGCATTTT	CASSSTPEGSNQPQHF
TRBV7-3	many	TRBJ2-4	TRBD2	TGTGCCAGCAGCAAGACTAGCGGGGCGCGAGACATTCAGTACTTC	CASSKTSGARDIQYF
TRBV5-1	-	TRBJ2-7	TRBD1	TGCGCCAGCAGCTTCGGGACAGGAGAGTTGGGATACTACGAGCAGTACTTC	CASSFGTGELGYYEQYF
TRBV5-5	-	TRBJ2-5	-	TGTGCCAGCAGCTTGGACAACCATCTTGGGGAGACCCAGTACTTC	CASSLDNHLGETQYF
TRBV4-3	-	TRBJ2-7	-	TGCGCCAGCAGCCAAGATAGAAGCGGAGGTGCCTACGAGCAGTACTTC	CASSQDRSGGAYEQYF
TRBV5-1	few	TRBJ2-2	TRBD2	TGCGCCAGCAGCTTCCGACCGGCGGGAGGCTCAACCCAGAACACCGGGGAGCTGTTTTTT	CASSFRPAGGSTQNTGELFF
TRBV4-3	few	TRBJ2-3	-	TGCGCCAGCAGCCTCCAGGGAGCCGATACGCAGTATTTT	CASSLQGADTQYF
TRBV5-5	once	TRBJ2-3	-	TGTGCCAGCAGCTCCGGGACGGCCGACACAGATACGCAGTATTTT	CASSSGTADTDTQYF
TRBV9	-	TRBJ2-3	-	TGTGCCAGCAGCGGAGCGACTGGAATGAGCACAGATACGCAGTATTTT	CASSGATGMSTDTQYF
TRBV5-1	-	TRBJ2-2	TRBD1	TGCGCCAGCACCCCTCGGACAGGTGTGACCGGGGAGCTGTTTTTT	CASTPRTGVTGELFF
TRBV28	-	TRBJ2-7	-	TGTGCCAGCAGTCCCCTTCGACAGGCCATTCACTACGAGCAGTACTTC	CASSPLRQAIHYEQYF
TRBV12-3/TRBV12-4	many	TRBJ2-3	-	TGTGCCAGCAGTTTTGTCGGGGGCTCCACAGATACGCAGTATTTT	CASSFVGGSTDTQYF
TRBV10-3	-	TRBJ2-1	-	TGTGCCATCAGTGTTGGGAGCTACAATGAGCAGTTCTTC	CAISVGSYNEQFF
TRBV3-1	-	TRBJ2-1	TRBD2	TGTGCCACCAGCGTCCTAGCGGGCTCCTACAATGAGCAGTTCTTC	CATSVLAGSYNEQFF
TRBV4-2	few	TRBJ2-5	TRBD1	TGTGCCAGCAGCCAAGAGGGACAGGAACAAGAGACCCAGTACTTC	CASSQEGQEQETQYF
TRBV4-3	many	TRBJ2-7	TRBD2	TGCGCCAGCAGCCAAGATCTAGCGGGATCCTACGAGCAGTACTTC	CASSQDLAGSYEQYF
TRBV9	few	TRBJ1-4	-	TGTGCCAGCAGCGTAACGGGGGCAACTAATGAAAAACTGTTTTTT	CASSVTGATNEKLFF
TRBV15	many	TRBJ2-7	TRBD1	TGTGCCACCAGCAGGAACCGGGACAGGGCATCCGAGCAGTACTTC	CATSRNRDRASEQYF
TRBV6-1	many	TRBJ2-1	-	TGTGCCAGCAGTGAAGAAGGGACTGGATACAATGAGCAGTTCTTC	CASSEEGTGYNEQFF